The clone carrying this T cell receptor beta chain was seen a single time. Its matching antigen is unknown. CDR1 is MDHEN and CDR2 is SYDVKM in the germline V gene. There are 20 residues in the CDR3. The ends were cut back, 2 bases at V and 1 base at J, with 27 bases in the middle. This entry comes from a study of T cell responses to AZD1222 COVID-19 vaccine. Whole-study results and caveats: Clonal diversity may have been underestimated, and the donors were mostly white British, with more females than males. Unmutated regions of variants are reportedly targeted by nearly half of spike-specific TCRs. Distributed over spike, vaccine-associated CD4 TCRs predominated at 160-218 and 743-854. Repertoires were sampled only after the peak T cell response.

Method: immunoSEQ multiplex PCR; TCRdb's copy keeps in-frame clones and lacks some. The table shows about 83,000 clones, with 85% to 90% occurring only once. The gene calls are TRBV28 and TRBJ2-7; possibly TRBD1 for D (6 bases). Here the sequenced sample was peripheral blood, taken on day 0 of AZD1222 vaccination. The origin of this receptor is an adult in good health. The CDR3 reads CASSLRLLVSGQSSSYEQYF. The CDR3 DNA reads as TGTGCCAGCAGTTTACGCTTGTTGGTTAGTGGACAGTCCTCGTCCTACGAGCAGTACTTC.